The rows below give T cell receptor beta chains drawn from one sample of a study of T cell responses to AZD1222 COVID-19 vaccine. Clones were sequenced by immunoSEQ multiplex PCR, and TCRdb holds only the in-frame ones, with some missing. Of over 120,000 clones detected, about 86% appear once; the ten largest clones hold about 5%. The sequenced sample was peripheral blood, obtained 28 days after the second AZD1222 dose. These receptors all stem from an adult who received the AZD1222 COVID-19 vaccine. Each CDR3 is given with its conserved first and last residue. D genes are given only for firm matches. Not all rows give a size; the values are once, few, many and, for expanded clones, a class.

D	size	V	J	CDR3	DNA
-	once	TRBV27	TRBJ1-2	CASSSQAPNYGYTF	TGTGCCAGCAGTTCACAGGCTCCTAACTATGGCTACACCTTC
-	-	TRBV2	TRBJ2-5	CASCEDEETQYF	TGTGCCAGCTGCGAGGATGAAGAGACCCAGTACTTC
-	-	TRBV18	TRBJ1-3	CASSPGQFSGNTIYF	TGTGCCAGCTCACCAGGACAGTTCTCTGGAAACACCATATATTTT
-	-	TRBV10-2	TRBJ1-4	CASNRVRREKLFF	TGCGCCAGTAACAGGGTTAGGCGTGAAAAACTGTTTTTT
-	-	TRBV12-3/TRBV12-4	TRBJ1-1	CASNYGGNTEAFF	TGTGCCAGCAATTACGGGGGGAACACTGAAGCTTTCTTT
-	-	TRBV21-1	TRBJ2-1	CASNQGRESCSYNEQFF	TGTGCCAGCAACCAAGGGAGGGAATCTTGCTCCTACAATGAGCAGTTCTTC
-	-	TRBV6-1	TRBJ1-5	CASSEVGMGQPQHF	TGTGCCAGCAGTGAAGTGGGGATGGGTCAGCCCCAGCATTTT
TRBD2	few	TRBV7-9	TRBJ2-1	CASSSSGNVNEQFF	TGTGCCAGCAGCTCTAGCGGGAACGTCAATGAGCAGTTCTTC
-	-	TRBV6-5	TRBJ1-2	CASSSARNYGYTF	TGTGCCAGCAGTTCCGCCAGGAACTATGGCTACACCTTC
-	few	TRBV12-5	TRBJ1-1	CASGLGGRAEAFF	TGTGCTAGTGGTTTGGGAGGGAGGGCTGAAGCTTTCTTT
-	-	TRBV18	TRBJ2-3	CASSGPDTQYF	TGTGCCAGCTCAGGACCAGATACGCAGTATTTT
TRBD2	-	TRBV19	TRBJ2-1	CASSIRGGPDEQFF	TGTGCCAGTAGTATTCGGGGGGGCCCGGATGAGCAGTTCTTC
-	-	TRBV6-4	TRBJ1-5	CATSGSSSNQPQHF	TGTGCCACGTCGGGCTCCTCTAGCAATCAGCCCCAGCATTTT
-	-	TRBV12-5	TRBJ2-1	CASGLVYSEQFF	TGTGCTAGTGGTTTGGTATACAGTGAGCAGTTCTTC
-	-	TRBV12-3/TRBV12-4	TRBJ2-1	CASSLLGWDEQFF	TGTGCCAGCAGTCTCCTAGGCTGGGATGAGCAGTTCTTC
-	few	TRBV7-9	TRBJ2-1	CASSPKGTLVFNEQFF	TGTGCCAGCAGCCCAAAGGGGACTCTGGTATTTAATGAGCAGTTCTTC
TRBD1	-	TRBV6-5	TRBJ2-7	CASSYLKTGGRHEQYF	TGTGCCAGCAGTTACTTAAAGACAGGGGGCCGTCACGAGCAGTACTTC
-	-	TRBV15	TRBJ1-1	CATSRDRLNTEAFF	TGTGCCACCAGCAGAGACAGACTGAACACTGAAGCTTTCTTT
-	-	TRBV7-9	TRBJ1-2	CASSFLGIGENYGYTF	TGTGCCAGCAGCTTTCTCGGGATAGGGGAGAACTATGGCTACACCTTC
-	-	TRBV4-2	TRBJ1-1	CASSPFGRTTEAFF	TGTGCCAGCAGCCCCTTCGGACGGACCACTGAAGCTTTCTTT
-	-	TRBV6-5	TRBJ1-1	CASSYGRNTEAFF	TGTGCCAGCAGTTACGGGCGTAACACTGAAGCTTTCTTT
-	-	TRBV21-1	TRBJ2-5	CASAAPRTQETQYF	TGTGCCAGCGCGGCCCCGAGAACACAAGAGACCCAGTACTTC
-	-	TRBV3-1/TRBV3-2	TRBJ2-2	CASSPLRGIAGELFF	TGTGCCAGCAGCCCTTTAAGGGGGATCGCCGGGGAGCTGTTTTTT
-	-	TRBV7-2	TRBJ1-4	CASSFGAATNEKLFF	TGTGCCAGCAGCTTCGGGGCAGCAACTAATGAAAAACTGTTTTTT
-	-	TRBV6-5	TRBJ1-2	CASSSRAGSYTF	TGTGCCAGCAGTTCTAGAGCGGGCAGCTACACCTTC
TRBD2	few	TRBV12-3/TRBV12-4	TRBJ2-7	CASTGGLTYEQYF	TGTGCCAGCACGGGGGGATTGACCTACGAGCAGTACTTC
-	-	TRBV28	TRBJ1-5	CASGKGGFNQPQHF	TGTGCCAGCGGAAAGGGGGGGTTCAATCAGCCCCAGCATTTT
TRBD2	-	TRBV18	TRBJ2-5	CASSRTSVIQETQYF	TGTGCCAGCTCACGGACTAGCGTAATACAAGAGACCCAGTACTTC